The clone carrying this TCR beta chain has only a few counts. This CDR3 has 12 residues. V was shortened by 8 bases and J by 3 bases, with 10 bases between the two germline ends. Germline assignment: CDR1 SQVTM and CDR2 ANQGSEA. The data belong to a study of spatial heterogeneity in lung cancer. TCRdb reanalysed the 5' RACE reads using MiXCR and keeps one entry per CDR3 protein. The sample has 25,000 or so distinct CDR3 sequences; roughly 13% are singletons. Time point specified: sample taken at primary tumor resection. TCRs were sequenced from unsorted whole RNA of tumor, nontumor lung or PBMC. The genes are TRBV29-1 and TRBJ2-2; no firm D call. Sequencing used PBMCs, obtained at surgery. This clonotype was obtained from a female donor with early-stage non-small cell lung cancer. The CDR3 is CSFFQDTGELFF. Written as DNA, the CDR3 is TGCAGCTTCTTCCAGGACACCGGGGAGCTGTTTTTT.